The T cell receptor (beta chain) under discussion was sequenced for a study of blood T cell repertoires in COVID-19. Looking at the study overall: Acute and convalescent COVID-19 specimens originated in the United States, Italy and Spain. From T cells, B-cell-depleted T cells, or PBMCs came the material, which was cDNA or gDNA.

In the authors' methods: Nucleated cell number was recorded as an estimate derived from reference gene primer amplification. Repertoires were generated with immunoSEQ multiplex PCR, while TCRdb's copy carries only in-frame clones and drops some. Clone size and the V and J calls come from that table; the DNA yielded D and trimming. The sample holds a few hundred thousand clones, more than 70% seen once. This clone occurred once. V shed 7 bases and J 4 bases; nucleotides not matched to a gene: 7. The CDR3 is 14 residues long. CDR1 is MNHEY and CDR2 is SVGAGI in the germline V gene. The clonotype originates from a woman aged 45-60 years who had recovered from COVID-19. Sequenced input: peripheral blood. The chain employs TRBV6-5 and TRBJ1-5, with 7 bases lining up with TRBD1. CDR3 sequence: CASIETGRNQPQHF. The CDR3 DNA follows: TGTGCCAGCATAGAGACAGGGAGAAATCAGCCCCAGCATTTT.